This TCR beta chain originates from a study of blood T cells in healthy people across ages. Study-wide results and caveats: The study regarded diversity estimates from one million T cells as underestimates.

The CDR3 is 14 amino acids. Trimming removed 0 bases at V and 5 bases at J, with 11 bases between. Germline V gives CDR1 SGHRS, CDR2 YFSETQ. The donors, all healthy, were Caucasians living in Russia, aged about 6 to 90. Researchers collected ten milliliters of peripheral blood from every single donor. A word on this clonotype: Antigen specificity is unknown.

PCR was performed a second time for about 7 to 11 cycles using a sample-barcoded 5' primer and a J-beta primer mix. A tag from a template-switch adaptor with 12 random nucleotides marked each cDNA molecule. TCRdb reprocessed the 5' RACE reads with MiXCR, giving one entry per CDR3 protein. Here the sample spans about 640,000 distinct CDR3 sequences, about 30% being singletons. Sequencing was done on a sample of blood. The sequence came from an elderly woman in good health. The chain is built from TRBV5-1 and TRBJ2-5, with D perhaps given as TRBD1 or TRBD2 (5 bases each). In nucleotides, the CDR3 is TGCGCCAGCAGCTTGGGGGGGAGCAAGGAGACCCAGTACTTC. Translating gives CASSLGGSKETQYF.